This is a list of T cell receptor beta chains from one sample in a study of OX40 agonist ivuxolimab in advanced cancers. Produced via immunoSEQ multiplex PCR; TCRdb's table is partial and in-frame only. The sample contains more than 80,000 clones, 65% to 90% of which appear only once. The material was CD4+ or CD8+ T cells sorted from blood, obtained in a trial of the OX40 agonist ivuxolimab. The receptors come from an adult with an advanced solid tumor such as melanoma, head and neck, liver or kidney cancer. Both conserved end residues are part of each CDR3. Fields, in order: clone size, D gene, V gene, J gene, CDR3 DNA, CDR3 protein. The D gene is left open where the match is weak. The listing skips clone size in some rows; elsewhere it reads once, few, many or a size class.

.	TRBD2	TRBV7-2	TRBJ2-1	TGTGCCAGCACACCTACTAGCGGGAGTTGGTATGAGCAGTTCTTC	CASTPTSGSWYEQFF
once	.	TRBV5-4	TRBJ2-2	TGTGCATGGGACCGGGACGGTCGGAACACCGGGGAGCTGTTTTTT	CAWDRDGRNTGELFF
.	TRBD2	TRBV18	TRBJ2-3	TGTGCCAGCTCAGCCGGGACTAGCGGCACAGATACGCAGTATTTT	CASSAGTSGTDTQYF
.	TRBD2	TRBV5-6	TRBJ2-1	TGTGCCAGCAGCTTCTTCGTTCTGCGGGAGGGCCCTGAGCAGTTCTTC	CASSFFVLREGPEQFF
.	.	TRBV19	TRBJ2-2	TGTGCCAGTAGTATAGGCCCCTACGGGGCCGGGGAGCTGTTTTTT	CASSIGPYGAGELFF
.	.	TRBV30	TRBJ2-3	TGTGCCTGGAGTGTTCGCGGGGCAGATACGCAGTATTTT	CAWSVRGADTQYF
.	.	TRBV19	TRBJ2-3	TGTGCCAGTAGATCGACGCACGGGGTAGCAGATACGCAGTATTTT	CASRSTHGVADTQYF
.	.	TRBV13	TRBJ1-2	TGTGCCAGCAGCTTACGGCGGGGGCCCTTTGGCTACACCTTC	CASSLRRGPFGYTF
once	.	TRBV11-2	TRBJ2-2	TGTGCCAGCAGCGTGGAACGGCGGAACACCGGGGAGCTGTTTTTT	CASSVERRNTGELFF
few	TRBD2	TRBV11-3	TRBJ2-7	TGTGCCAGCAGCTTAGGCCGGACTAGCGACGAGCAGTACTTC	CASSLGRTSDEQYF
.	.	TRBV5-4	TRBJ1-3	TGTGCCAGCAGCTTGGGGACAGCAGGAAACACCATATATTTT	CASSLGTAGNTIYF
.	.	TRBV15	TRBJ2-1	TGTGCCACCAGCAGAGACGGCGGGGTGGTCTGGGTTGAGCAGTTCTTC	CATSRDGGVVWVEQFF
.	TRBD1	TRBV13	TRBJ2-7	TGTGCCAGCAGCTCCCGGGACAGGGGGAACGAGCAGTACTTC	CASSSRDRGNEQYF
once	.	TRBV6-1	TRBJ2-1	TGTGCCAGCAGTGTACGAGGGAGCTCCTACAATGAGCAGTTCTTC	CASSVRGSSYNEQFF
.	TRBD1	TRBV5-1	TRBJ1-4	TGCGCCAGCAGCCAGACGGGACAGGGCTTCGAAAAACTGTTTTTT	CASSQTGQGFEKLFF
.	.	TRBV6-1	TRBJ1-5	TGTGCCAGCACAATTCTCGGTAGGGGCGATCAGCCCCAGCATTTT	CASTILGRGDQPQHF
.	.	TRBV7-9	TRBJ2-3	TGTGCCAGCAGTTCTAGCACAGATACGCAGTATTTT	CASSSSTDTQYF
.	.	TRBV5-3	TRBJ2-2	TGTGCCAGAAGCTCCCCTGCGAGGGCTCTCGGGACGAACACCGGGGAGCTGTTTTTT	CARSSPARALGTNTGELFF
.	.	TRBV12-5	TRBJ2-1	TGTGCTAGTGGTCTGGAGTACAATGAGCAGTTCTTC	CASGLEYNEQFF
.	TRBD1	TRBV6-6	TRBJ2-2	TGTGCCAGCAGTGGACAGGGGACCGGGGAGCTGTTTTTT	CASSGQGTGELFF
.	.	TRBV19	TRBJ2-7	TGTGCCAGTAGCCATAGACAGGACGGCTCCTACGAGCAGTACTTC	CASSHRQDGSYEQYF
once	TRBD2	TRBV7-9	TRBJ2-1	TGTGCCAGCAGCTTAGATGGGGGGCGTAGTCTAGCGGGAGGGCGTGAGCAGTTCTTC	CASSLDGGRSLAGGREQFF
.	TRBD2	TRBV6-1	TRBJ2-1	TGTGCCAGCAGTGAAGGGCCGGGACTAGGTGGGAATGAGCAGTTCTTC	CASSEGPGLGGNEQFF
once	.	TRBV7-2	TRBJ1-5	TGTGCCAGCAGCTTATACAACAATCAGCCCCAGCATTTT	CASSLYNNQPQHF
.	.	TRBV10-2	TRBJ2-5	TGCGCCAGCAGTAAGCCGGGGACCCAAGAGACCCAGTACTTC	CASSKPGTQETQYF
.	TRBD1	TRBV5-4	TRBJ1-1	TGTGCCAGCAGCACGGACAGGGTCGAGACTGAAGCTTTCTTT	CASSTDRVETEAFF
.	TRBD1	TRBV19	TRBJ1-2	TGTGCCAGCCGGACAGGGGGGTCCTATGGCTACACCTTC	CASRTGGSYGYTF
.	.	TRBV6-1	TRBJ1-5	TGTGCCACCGAGGTAGGGGGAGAGCCCCAGCATTTT	CATEVGGEPQHF
once	TRBD1	TRBV19	TRBJ1-2	TGTGCCAGTACCTTCGACAGGGACTATGGCTACACCTTC	CASTFDRDYGYTF
.	TRBD1	TRBV28	TRBJ1-1	TGTGCCAGCAGCTCGGGACAGCCGAACACTGAAGCTTTCTTT	CASSSGQPNTEAFF
.	.	TRBV27	TRBJ1-1	TGTGCCAGCAGTTTATGGGGGGGGCATAACACTGAAGCTTTCTTT	CASSLWGGHNTEAFF
.	.	TRBV10-1	TRBJ2-4	TGCGCCAGCAGGGGGATTGGGGTAGCCAAAAACATTCAGTACTTC	CASRGIGVAKNIQYF
.	TRBD1	TRBV11-2	TRBJ1-1	TGTGCCAGCAGCTTAGCGACAGGGGGCGGAGGTGAAGCTTTCTTT	CASSLATGGGGEAFF
.	.	TRBV6-5	TRBJ2-7	TGTGCCAGCAGTTACGTCAGGGACGCCTACGAGCAGTACTTC	CASSYVRDAYEQYF
.	.	TRBV5-5	TRBJ2-7	TGTGCCAGCAGCTATGGGCCAGGGCCGGCCTACGAGCAGTACTTC	CASSYGPGPAYEQYF
once	.	TRBV28	TRBJ1-5	TGTGCCAGCAGTTTTTCCGTTAATGCTCAGCCCCAGCATTTT	CASSFSVNAQPQHF
.	TRBD2	TRBV11-3	TRBJ2-5	TGTGCCAGCAGCTTAGGTCTAGCGGGAGGAGAGACCCAGTACTTC	CASSLGLAGGETQYF
.	.	TRBV5-1	TRBJ1-1	TGCGCCAGTGCCCAGGACGTAAACACTGAAGCTTTCTTT	CASAQDVNTEAFF
.	.	TRBV5-1	TRBJ2-5	TGCGCCAGCTTAAATCCCGGCCAAGAGACCCAGTACTTC	CASLNPGQETQYF
.	TRBD2	TRBV6-1	TRBJ2-5	TGTGCCAGCAGTGCTCAACTAGCGGGAGTCTTCCAGTACTTC	CASSAQLAGVFQYF
.	.	TRBV30	TRBJ2-3	TGTGCCTGGAGCCGGGGGTTCGACACAGATACGCAGTATTTT	CAWSRGFDTDTQYF
.	TRBD1	TRBV28	TRBJ1-3	TGTGCCAGCAGGGGGACAGCTGGAAACACCATATATTTT	CASRGTAGNTIYF
.	.	TRBV5-1	TRBJ2-6	TGCGCCAGCAGCTTAGGAACAGGGCACTCTGGGGCCAACGTCCTGACTTTC	CASSLGTGHSGANVLTF
.	TRBD1	TRBV25-1	TRBJ2-7	TGTGCCAGCAGTGGCCCCGCTGGTCGGGACAGACCCTACGAGCAGTACTTC	CASSGPAGRDRPYEQYF
.	.	TRBV4-1	TRBJ2-6	TGCGCCAGCAGCCAAGATTATGGCTCTGGGGCCAACGTCCTGACTTTC	CASSQDYGSGANVLTF
.	TRBD1	TRBV4-1	TRBJ1-5	TGCGCCAGCAGCCAAGGACAGGGGAGTCGCAATCAGCCCCAGCATTTT	CASSQGQGSRNQPQHF
.	TRBD2	TRBV5-6	TRBJ2-1	TGTGCCAGCAGCGGTAGCGGGAGGGCCTACAATGAGCAGTTCTTC	CASSGSGRAYNEQFF
.	.	TRBV6-4	TRBJ2-5	TGTGCCAGCAGTGACTTTAAGCGGGTCCAAGAGACCCAGTACTTC	CASSDFKRVQETQYF
once	TRBD1	TRBV11-1	TRBJ2-2	TGTGCCAGCAGCCCAGGACAGGGAGCCGCGGCCGGGGAGCTGTTTTTT	CASSPGQGAAAGELFF
.	.	TRBV7-9	TRBJ2-7	TGTGCCAGCAGCTTAAACCCCTACGAGCAGTACTTC	CASSLNPYEQYF
.	TRBD2	TRBV5-1	TRBJ2-1	TGCGCCAGCAGCTTGACCGGGGGAGTAGCGGGAGGCGATGAGCAGTTCTTC	CASSLTGGVAGGDEQFF
.	TRBD1	TRBV7-9	TRBJ2-2	TGTGCCAGCAGCAAATACAGGGGCGAGGACACCGGGGAGCTGTTTTTT	CASSKYRGEDTGELFF
.	TRBD1	TRBV4-1	TRBJ2-7	TGCGCCAGCAGCCAACCCCTGGGACAGGGGATTCCCTACGAGCAGTACTTC	CASSQPLGQGIPYEQYF
.	TRBD2	TRBV9	TRBJ2-7	TGTGCCAGCGGGCCTAGCGGGAGGAGCTCCTACGAGCAGTACTTC	CASGPSGRSSYEQYF
.	.	TRBV5-8	TRBJ2-1	TGTGCCAGCAGGCCGAGGAGCGGGCCCCTAATGGATGAGCAGTTCTTC	CASRPRSGPLMDEQFF
once	TRBD1	TRBV7-3	TRBJ2-3	TGTGCCAGCAGCCCTACAGGGGAAGAGACAGATACGCAGTATTTT	CASSPTGEETDTQYF
.	TRBD2	TRBV10-2	TRBJ2-1	TGCGCCAGCAAGACTAGCGGGAGGTCGGACTACAATGAGCAGTTCTTC	CASKTSGRSDYNEQFF
.	.	TRBV28	TRBJ1-1	TGTGCCAGCAGTCCCCGGGCAACTGAAGCTTTCTTT	CASSPRATEAFF
.	TRBD1	TRBV6-5	TRBJ1-2	TGTGCCAGCAGTTCATTACGGACAGGGGGAATTTATGGCTACACCTTC	CASSSLRTGGIYGYTF